These T cell receptor beta chains were read from a single sample in a study of T cells after yellow fever vaccination. TCRdb reprocessed the 5' RACE reads via MiXCR and lists one record per CDR3 protein. The data contain 300,000 or so distinct CDR3 sequences, less than 9.5% of them singletons. The input for sequencing was PBMCs, taken roughly seven weeks after the first yellow fever vaccination. Receptors were obtained from a man younger than 30 who received the YFV17D yellow fever vaccine. Each CDR3 is given with its conserved first and last residue. D genes are given only for firm matches. For some rows the clone size is stated as once, few or many, or as a class when expanded; others skip it.

V gene,J gene,D gene,clone size,CDR3 DNA,CDR3 protein
TRBV12-3/TRBV12-4,TRBJ2-1,-,-,TGTGCCAGCAGTAAAGGGGGAGAATCCTACAATGAGCAGTTCTTC,CASSKGGESYNEQFF
TRBV7-1,TRBJ2-1,TRBD2,many,TGTGCCAGCAGCTCCAGACAGGCAAGTCTAGCGGGTTCACGGGCCTCCTACAATGAGCAGTTCTTC,CASSSRQASLAGSRASYNEQFF
TRBV4-1,TRBJ2-1,-,few,TGCGCCAGCAGCCAAGTTAGGGGCCCAGGGGGGAATGAGCAGTTCTTC,CASSQVRGPGGNEQFF
TRBV5-1,TRBJ2-5,TRBD1,few,TGCGCCAGCAGCTTGGAGGACAGGGGCCCTACTCCCCAGTACTTC,CASSLEDRGPTPQYF
TRBV20-1,TRBJ1-1,-,many,TGCAGTGCTAGAGGGTCCCTTAACACTGAAGCTTTCTTT,CSARGSLNTEAFF
TRBV2,TRBJ1-4,-,-,TGTGCCAGCAGTCGGGGAAGGGAAAAACTGTTTTTT,CASSRGREKLFF
TRBV20-1,TRBJ2-5,-,many,TGCAGTGCCCGGACATGGGAGACCCAGTACTTC,CSARTWETQYF
TRBV4-2,TRBJ1-2,TRBD1,many,TGTGCCAGCAGCCAACCATCGGGACAGGGGTACTATGGCTACACCTTC,CASSQPSGQGYYGYTF
TRBV4-1,TRBJ1-5,-,many,TGCGCCAGCAGCCAAGTGAAGGACAGCCTCAATCAGCCCCAGCATTTT,CASSQVKDSLNQPQHF
TRBV12-3/TRBV12-4,TRBJ2-5,-,many,TGTGCCAGCAGTTGGTCAGGGAGCCAGACCCAGTACTTC,CASSWSGSQTQYF
TRBV12-3/TRBV12-4,TRBJ1-6,-,few,TGTGCCAGCAGCCCCGTGTTTAATTCACCCCTCCACTTT,CASSPVFNSPLHF
TRBV5-1,TRBJ2-5,-,few,TGCGCCAGCAGCACAGACAGGGAGGTGAAAGAGACCCAGTACTTC,CASSTDREVKETQYF
TRBV12-3/TRBV12-4,TRBJ1-2,TRBD1,few,TGTGCCAGCAGTTTAGGGGACAGCACCTATGGCTACACCTTC,CASSLGDSTYGYTF
TRBV5-6,TRBJ1-4,-,-,TGTGCCAGCAGCCCTCGGCAGGCTATGATTGGGAAACTGTTTTTT,CASSPRQAMIGKLFF
TRBV30,TRBJ1-1,-,-,TGTGCCTGGAACAGGGAGACTGAAGCTTTCTTT,CAWNRETEAFF
TRBV3-1,TRBJ2-3,TRBD2,-,TGTGCCAGCAGCCAAGATCAGTGGACTAGCGGACTCACAGATACGCAGTATTTT,CASSQDQWTSGLTDTQYF
TRBV7-2,TRBJ2-7,TRBD1,-,TGTGCCAGCAGCCGAGGACGACAGGGCTTGGAGCAGTACTTC,CASSRGRQGLEQYF
TRBV7-6,TRBJ1-6,-,-,TGTGCCAGCAGCTTAGCTAAGAGCTCCTATAATTCACCCCTCCACTTT,CASSLAKSSYNSPLHF
TRBV28,TRBJ2-5,-,-,TGTGCCAGCAGTTTAGAGTTGGGAAAGGGGGATCAAGAGACCCAGTACTTC,CASSLELGKGDQETQYF
TRBV12-3/TRBV12-4,TRBJ1-2,-,-,TGTGCCAGCAGTTTGTATTCAGGGCGGGAGTATGGCTACACCTTC,CASSLYSGREYGYTF
TRBV7-2,TRBJ1-2,-,few,TGTGCCAGCAGCTTATTGGGCATCCGGGGCTACACCTTC,CASSLLGIRGYTF
TRBV6-2/TRBV6-3,TRBJ2-2,-,-,TGTGCCAGCAGTTACTCGAAGTTCAGCTCCACCGGGGAGCTGTTTTTT,CASSYSKFSSTGELFF
TRBV11-1,TRBJ2-1,-,-,TGTGCCAGCAGCTTATCCGGGGGTCAATACAATGAGCAGTTCTTC,CASSLSGGQYNEQFF
TRBV6-1,TRBJ2-1,TRBD2,few,TGTGCCAGCTGCGATAGCGGGGGCTACAATGAGCAGTTCTTC,CASCDSGGYNEQFF
TRBV18,TRBJ1-1,TRBD1,few,TGTGCCAGCTCACCTGAGACAGGGGGCTGGACTGAAGCTTTCTTT,CASSPETGGWTEAFF
TRBV5-1,TRBJ1-2,-,many,TGCGCCAGCAGCCCGAGGGGAGAAGCTGGCTACACCTTC,CASSPRGEAGYTF
TRBV5-1,TRBJ2-5,-,-,TGCGCCAGCGGATTAGGACAGCAAGAGACCCAGTACTTC,CASGLGQQETQYF
TRBV5-4,TRBJ1-2,-,-,TGTGCCAGCAGCACCGGGGGAGGGCTTCAGGAGGGCTACACCTTC,CASSTGGGLQEGYTF
TRBV12-3/TRBV12-4,TRBJ2-5,TRBD1,-,TGTGCCAGCAGTTTAATGCAGGGGGCGGAAGAGACCCAGTACTTC,CASSLMQGAEETQYF
TRBV7-9,TRBJ1-2,-,-,TGTGCCAGCAGCTTCGTGGGGGGCAACTATGGCTACACCTTC,CASSFVGGNYGYTF
TRBV5-5,TRBJ2-3,-,many,TGTGCCAGCAGCTTTGGACGGCTGGGAGATACGCAGTATTTT,CASSFGRLGDTQYF
TRBV20-1,TRBJ2-2,TRBD1,-,TGCAGTGCTTCTGGGACAGGGGATAACACCGGGGAGCTGTTTTTT,CSASGTGDNTGELFF
TRBV4-1,TRBJ1-2,-,many,TGCGCCAGCAGCCAAGATAGAAGGGGGGACTATGGCTACACCTTC,CASSQDRRGDYGYTF
TRBV20-1,TRBJ2-3,-,few,TGCAGTGCTAGATGGTCTGCAGGGAGAGATACGCAGTATTTT,CSARWSAGRDTQYF
TRBV7-8,TRBJ1-6,-,-,TGTGCCAGCAGCTTCGGGGCCCACGGGAATTCACCCCTCCACTTT,CASSFGAHGNSPLHF
TRBV5-1,TRBJ1-1,-,many,TGCGCCAGCAGCTTGTTTAATGGGGGCACTGAAGCTTTCTTT,CASSLFNGGTEAFF
TRBV20-1,TRBJ1-4,-,-,TGCAGTGCTAGTCCAAGGGCTGCTAATGAAAAACAGTTTTTT,CSASPRAANEKQFF
TRBV18,TRBJ1-1,-,many,TGTGCCAGCTCCAGTGGGGGACCCTTGGACACTGAAGCTTTCTTT,CASSSGGPLDTEAFF
TRBV7-2,TRBJ2-2,-,few,TGTGCCAGCAGCCCTGGGGTGGGGGTCGGGGAGCTGTTTTTT,CASSPGVGVGELFF
TRBV7-8,TRBJ2-5,TRBD2,few,TGTGCCAGCAGCTTTTTCCCGGGACTAGCCAAAGAGACCCAGTACTTC,CASSFFPGLAKETQYF
TRBV6-2/TRBV6-3,TRBJ1-1,-,-,TGTGCCAGCAGTTACGACACAGGGAACACTGAAGCTTTCTTT,CASSYDTGNTEAFF